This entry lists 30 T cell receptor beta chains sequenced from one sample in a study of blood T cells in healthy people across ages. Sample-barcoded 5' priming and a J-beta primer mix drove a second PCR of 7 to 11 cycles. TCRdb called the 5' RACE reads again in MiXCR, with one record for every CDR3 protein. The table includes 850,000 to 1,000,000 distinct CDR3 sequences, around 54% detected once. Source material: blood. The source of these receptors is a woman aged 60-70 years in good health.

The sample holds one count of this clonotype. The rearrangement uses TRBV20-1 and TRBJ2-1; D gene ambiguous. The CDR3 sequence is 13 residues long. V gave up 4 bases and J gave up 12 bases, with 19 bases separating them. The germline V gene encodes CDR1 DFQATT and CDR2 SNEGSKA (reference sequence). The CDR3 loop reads CSATAGLHDGQFF. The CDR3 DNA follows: TGCAGTGCTACGGCAGGTCTACACGATGGGCAGTTCTTC.

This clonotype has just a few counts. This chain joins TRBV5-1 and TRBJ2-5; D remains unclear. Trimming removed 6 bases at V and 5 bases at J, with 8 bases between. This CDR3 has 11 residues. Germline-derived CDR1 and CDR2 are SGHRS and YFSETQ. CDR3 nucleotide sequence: TGCGCCAGCAAATGGACGGAGACCCAGTACTTC. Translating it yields CASKWTETQYF.

CDR3 in amino acids: CASRLGARPPQHF. The DNA for the CDR3 is TGTGCCAGCAGACTCGGGGCCCGGCCGCCCCAGCATTTT. The chain has TRBV12-3 or TRBV12-4 and TRBJ1-5, with D perhaps TRBD1 (5 bases). The CDR3 covers 13 residues. The V end was cut by 6 bases, the J end by 9 bases, with 15 bases between.

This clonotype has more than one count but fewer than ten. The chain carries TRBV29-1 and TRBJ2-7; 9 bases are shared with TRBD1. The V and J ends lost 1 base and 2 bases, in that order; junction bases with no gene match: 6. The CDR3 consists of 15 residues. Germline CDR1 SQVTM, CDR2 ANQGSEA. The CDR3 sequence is CSVEGRTGVTYEQYF. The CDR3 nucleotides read TGCAGCGTTGAAGGCAGGACAGGGGTTACCTACGAGCAGTACTTC.

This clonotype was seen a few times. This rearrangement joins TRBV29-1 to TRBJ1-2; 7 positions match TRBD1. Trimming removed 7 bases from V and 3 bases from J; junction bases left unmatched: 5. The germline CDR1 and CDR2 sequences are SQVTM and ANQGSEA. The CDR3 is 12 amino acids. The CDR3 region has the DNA TGCAGCGGTCGAGGACAGGACTATGGCTACACCTTC. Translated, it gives CSGRGQDYGYTF.

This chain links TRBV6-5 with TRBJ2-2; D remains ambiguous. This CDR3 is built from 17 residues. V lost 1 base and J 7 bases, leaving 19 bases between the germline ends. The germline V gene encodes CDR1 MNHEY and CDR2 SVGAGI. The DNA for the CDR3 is TGTGCCAGCAGTTACTACCTTGGTGGGCTAGATGGCGGGGAGCTGTTTTTT. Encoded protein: CASSYYLGGLDGGELFF.

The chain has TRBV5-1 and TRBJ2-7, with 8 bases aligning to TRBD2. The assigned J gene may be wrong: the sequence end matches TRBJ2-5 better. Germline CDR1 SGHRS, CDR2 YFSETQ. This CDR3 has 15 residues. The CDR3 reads CASSKRTSNGETQYF. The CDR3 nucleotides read TGCGCCAGCAGCAAGAGGACTAGCAACGGAGAGACCCAGTACTTC.

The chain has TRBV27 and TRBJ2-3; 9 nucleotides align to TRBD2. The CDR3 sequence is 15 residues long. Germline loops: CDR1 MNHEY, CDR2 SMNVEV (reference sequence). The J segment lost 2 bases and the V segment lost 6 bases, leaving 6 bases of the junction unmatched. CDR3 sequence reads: CASRPSGDSTDTQYF. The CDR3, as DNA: TGTGCCAGCAGGCCTAGCGGGGACTCCACAGATACGCAGTATTTT.

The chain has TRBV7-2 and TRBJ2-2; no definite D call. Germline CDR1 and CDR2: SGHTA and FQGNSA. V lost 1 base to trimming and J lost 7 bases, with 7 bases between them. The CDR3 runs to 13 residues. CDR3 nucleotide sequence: TGTGCCAGCAGCTTAGGGCAGGACGGGGAGCTGTTTTTT. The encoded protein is CASSLGQDGELFF.

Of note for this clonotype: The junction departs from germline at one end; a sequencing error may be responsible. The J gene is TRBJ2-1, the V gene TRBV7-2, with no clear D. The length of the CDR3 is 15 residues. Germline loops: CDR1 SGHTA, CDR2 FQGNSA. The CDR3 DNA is TGTGCCAACAGCTTAGGCCGACGTGGTGACAATGAGCAGTTCTTC. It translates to CANSLGRRGDNEQFF.

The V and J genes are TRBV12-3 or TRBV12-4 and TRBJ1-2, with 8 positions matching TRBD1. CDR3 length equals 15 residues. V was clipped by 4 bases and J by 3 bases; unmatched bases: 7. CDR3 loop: CASSYISGGDYGYTF. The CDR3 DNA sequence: TGTGCCAGCAGTTATATATCAGGGGGCGACTATGGCTACACCTTC.

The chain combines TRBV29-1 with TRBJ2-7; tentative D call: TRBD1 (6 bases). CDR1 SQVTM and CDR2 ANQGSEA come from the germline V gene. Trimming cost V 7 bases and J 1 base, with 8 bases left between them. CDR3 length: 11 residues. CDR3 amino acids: CSAQGSYEQYF. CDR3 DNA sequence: TGCAGCGCTCAGGGGTCCTACGAGCAGTACTTC.

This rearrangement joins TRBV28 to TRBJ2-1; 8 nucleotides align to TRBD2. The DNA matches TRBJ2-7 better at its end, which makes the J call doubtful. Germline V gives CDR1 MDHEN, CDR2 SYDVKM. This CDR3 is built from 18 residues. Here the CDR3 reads CASSLERPGLAGYNEQYF. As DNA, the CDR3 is TGTGCCAGCAGTTTAGAGCGGCCCGGACTAGCTGGATACAATGAGCAGTACTTC.

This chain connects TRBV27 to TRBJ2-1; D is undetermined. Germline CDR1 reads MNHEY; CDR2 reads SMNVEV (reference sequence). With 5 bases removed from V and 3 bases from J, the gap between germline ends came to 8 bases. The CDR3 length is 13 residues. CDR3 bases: TGTGCCAGCAGTGGAATCGGCTACAATGAGCAGTTCTTC. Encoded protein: CASSGIGYNEQFF.

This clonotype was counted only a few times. The CDR3 here is CSALAGGPWETQYF. DNA for the CDR3: TGCAGTGCCCTAGCGGGAGGGCCTTGGGAGACCCAGTACTTC. The V gene is TRBV20-1, the J gene TRBJ2-5, with 12 bases matching TRBD2. CDR1 is DFQATT and CDR2 is SNEGSKA in the germline V gene (reference sequence). V shed 6 bases, J shed 5 bases, and the junction held 7 bases outside the gene matches. The length of the CDR3 is 14 residues.

CDR3 protein: CASSLLAGGPGEQYF. The CDR3 DNA follows: TGTGCCAGCAGTTTACTAGCGGGAGGGCCTGGCGAGCAGTACTTC. The chain joins TRBV6-5 to TRBJ2-7; TRBD2 aligns across 13 bases. J was trimmed by 6 bases and V by 4 bases; bases with no gene match: 6. CDR3 length: 15 amino acids. From germline, CDR1 is MNHEY and CDR2 SVGAGI.

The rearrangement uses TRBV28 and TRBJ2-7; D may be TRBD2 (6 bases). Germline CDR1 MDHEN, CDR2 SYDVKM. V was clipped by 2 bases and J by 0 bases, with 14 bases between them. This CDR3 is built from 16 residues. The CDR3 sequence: CASSLTSAGSSYEQYF. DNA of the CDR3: TGTGCCAGCAGTTTAACCTCAGCGGGTAGCTCCTACGAGCAGTACTTC.

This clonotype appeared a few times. The CDR3 DNA is TGTGCCAGCAGCAAGACTCGGGTGGGCAATGAGCAGTTCTTC. Amino acid sequence: CASSKTRVGNEQFF. V is TRBV6-2 or TRBV6-3 and J is TRBJ2-1, with D unclear. Trimming took 6 bases from V and 6 from J, leaving 15 bases between them. In germline, CDR1 is MNHEY, CDR2 SVGEGT. CDR3 length: 14 amino acids.

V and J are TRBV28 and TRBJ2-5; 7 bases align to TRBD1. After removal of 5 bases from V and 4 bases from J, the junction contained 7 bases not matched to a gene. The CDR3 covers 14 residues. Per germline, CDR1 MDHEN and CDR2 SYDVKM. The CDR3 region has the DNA TGTGCCAGCAGTCCGGGACAGCAGAGAGAGACCCAGTACTTC. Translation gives CASSPGQQRETQYF. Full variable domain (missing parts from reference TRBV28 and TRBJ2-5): DVKVTQSSRYLVKRTGEKVFLECVQDMDHENMFWYRQDPGLGLRLIYFSYDVKMKEKGDIPEGYSVSREKKERFSLILESASTNQTSMYLCASSPGQQRETQYFGPGTRLLVL.

CDR3 amino acids: CASSLEYWRGPTDTQYF. Written as DNA, the CDR3 is TGTGCCAGCAGCTTAGAGTACTGGCGCGGCCCCACAGATACGCAGTATTTT. This chain joins TRBV7-2 and TRBJ2-3; D gene uncertain. Trimming took 1 base from V and 2 from J, leaving 16 bases between them. This CDR3 is built from 17 residues. Germline CDR1 reads SGHTA; CDR2 reads FQGNSA.

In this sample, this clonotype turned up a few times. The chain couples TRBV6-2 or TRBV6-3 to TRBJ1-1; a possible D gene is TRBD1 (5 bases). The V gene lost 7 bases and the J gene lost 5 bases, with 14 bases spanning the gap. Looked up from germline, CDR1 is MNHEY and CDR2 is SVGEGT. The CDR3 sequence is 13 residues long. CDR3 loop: CASTPRTRTEAFF. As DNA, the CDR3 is TGTGCCAGCACCCCAAGGACAAGAACTGAAGCTTTCTTT.

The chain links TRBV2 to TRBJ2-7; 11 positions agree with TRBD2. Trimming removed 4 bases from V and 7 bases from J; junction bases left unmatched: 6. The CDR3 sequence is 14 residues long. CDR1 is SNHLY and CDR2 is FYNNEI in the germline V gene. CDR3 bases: TGTGCCAGCAGTGCTAGTAGCGGGAGGGGTGAGCAGTACTTC. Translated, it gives CASSASSGRGEQYF. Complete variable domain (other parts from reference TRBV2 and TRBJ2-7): EPEVTQTPSHQVTQMGQEVILRCVPISNHLYFYWYRQILGQKVEFLVSFYNNEISEKSEIFDDQFSVERPDGSNFTLKIRSTKLEDSAMYFCASSASSGRGEQYFGPGTRLTVT.

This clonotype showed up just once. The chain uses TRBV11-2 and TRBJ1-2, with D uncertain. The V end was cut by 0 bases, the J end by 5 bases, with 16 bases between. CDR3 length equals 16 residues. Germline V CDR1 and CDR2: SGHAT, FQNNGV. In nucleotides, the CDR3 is TGTGCCAGCAGCTTAGACCGGACCGTAACGGCATATGGCTACACCTTC. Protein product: CASSLDRTVTAYGYTF.

The CDR3 DNA follows: TGTGCCAGCAGTTTCCCCTCACGATCGAGATCCTACGAGCAGTACTTC. Translation: CASSFPSRSRSYEQYF. The chain employs TRBV28 and TRBJ2-7, with D uncertain. This CDR3 spans 16 amino acids. V dropped 3 bases and J dropped 1 base, with 16 bases sitting between them. Germline V gene lookup returns CDR1 MDHEN and CDR2 SYDVKM.

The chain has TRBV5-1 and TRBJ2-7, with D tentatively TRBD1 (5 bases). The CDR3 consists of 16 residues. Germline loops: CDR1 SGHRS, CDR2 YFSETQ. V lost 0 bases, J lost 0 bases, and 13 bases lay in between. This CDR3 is CASSLARQPSSYEQYF. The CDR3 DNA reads TGCGCCAGCAGCTTGGCCCGACAGCCTAGCTCCTACGAGCAGTACTTC.

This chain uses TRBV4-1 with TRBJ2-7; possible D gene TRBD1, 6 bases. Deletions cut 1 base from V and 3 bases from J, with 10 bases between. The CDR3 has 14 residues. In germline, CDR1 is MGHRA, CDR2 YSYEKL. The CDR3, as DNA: TGCGCCAGCAGCCAAGTAGAACAGGGCTACGAGCAGTACTTC. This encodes CASSQVEQGYEQYF.

CDR3 loop: CSAPPLAGYNEQFF. The CDR3 bases are TGCAGTGCCCCTCCCCTAGCGGGATACAATGAGCAGTTCTTC. V gene TRBV20-1 combines with J gene TRBJ2-1; 9 bases map to TRBD2. There are 14 residues in the CDR3. J lost 4 bases, V lost 6 bases, and 7 bases had no gene match. In germline, CDR1 is DFQATT, CDR2 SNEGSKA (reference sequence).

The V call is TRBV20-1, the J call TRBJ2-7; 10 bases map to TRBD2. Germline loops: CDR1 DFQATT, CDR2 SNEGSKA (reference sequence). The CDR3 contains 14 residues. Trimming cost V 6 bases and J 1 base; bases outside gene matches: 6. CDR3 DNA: TGCAGTGCCGAAGGACTAGCGGATTCCTACGAGCAGTACTTC. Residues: CSAEGLADSYEQYF.

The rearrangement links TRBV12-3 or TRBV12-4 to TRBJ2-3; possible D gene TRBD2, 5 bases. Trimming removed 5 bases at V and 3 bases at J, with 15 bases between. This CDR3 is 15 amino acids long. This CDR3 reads CASSPGLHQTDTQYF. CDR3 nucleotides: TGTGCCAGCAGTCCTGGACTCCACCAAACAGATACGCAGTATTTT.

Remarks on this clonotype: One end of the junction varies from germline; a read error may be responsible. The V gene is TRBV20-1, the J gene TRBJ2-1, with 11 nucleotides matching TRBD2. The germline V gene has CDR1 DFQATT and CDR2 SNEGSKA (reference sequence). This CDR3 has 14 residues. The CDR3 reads CSASTSGKRNERFF. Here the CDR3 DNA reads TGCAGTGCTTCGACTAGCGGGAAGCGAAATGAGCGGTTCTTC.